This T cell receptor beta chain was documented in a study of shared clonotypes between healthy human individuals. The assay was immunoSEQ multiplex PCR, and TCRdb's table has in-frame clones only and misses some. The table lists 2 million to 2.5 million clones, roughly 95% of them singletons, with 0.1% to 0.15% in the top ten. Donors, healthy HIV-negative adults, lacked recent acute infections or vaccinations. Adults of Caucasian background living in Nashville, Tennessee made up all donors. Germline CDR1 SGHVS, CDR2 FNYEAQ. The CDR3 has 13 amino acids. The junction had 5 bases not matched to a gene; V was cut back by 5 bases and J by 7 bases.

Material: naive CD4+ T cells sorted from blood. The subset denotes: CD45RA+ positively selected. This TCR was recovered from a young man in good health. The gene calls are TRBV7-6 and TRBJ1-2; 9 nucleotides agree with TRBD1. The CDR3 sequence is CASSLGTGTGYTF. In DNA, the CDR3 is TGTGCCAGCAGCCTCGGGACAGGGACTGGCTACACCTTC.